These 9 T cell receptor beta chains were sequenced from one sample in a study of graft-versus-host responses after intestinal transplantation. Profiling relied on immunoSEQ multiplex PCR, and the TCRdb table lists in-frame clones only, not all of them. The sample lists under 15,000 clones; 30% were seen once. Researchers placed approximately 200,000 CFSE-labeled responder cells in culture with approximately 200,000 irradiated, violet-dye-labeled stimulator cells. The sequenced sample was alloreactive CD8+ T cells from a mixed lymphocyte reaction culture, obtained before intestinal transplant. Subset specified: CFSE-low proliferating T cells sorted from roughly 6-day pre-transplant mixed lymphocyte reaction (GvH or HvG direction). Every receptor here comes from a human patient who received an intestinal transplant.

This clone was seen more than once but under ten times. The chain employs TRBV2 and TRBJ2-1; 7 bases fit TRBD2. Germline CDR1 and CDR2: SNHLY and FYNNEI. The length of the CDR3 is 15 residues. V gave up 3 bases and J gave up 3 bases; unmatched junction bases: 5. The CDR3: CASSDGGRGYNEQFF. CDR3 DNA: TGTGCCAGCAGTGATGGGGGGAGGGGCTACAATGAGCAGTTCTTC.

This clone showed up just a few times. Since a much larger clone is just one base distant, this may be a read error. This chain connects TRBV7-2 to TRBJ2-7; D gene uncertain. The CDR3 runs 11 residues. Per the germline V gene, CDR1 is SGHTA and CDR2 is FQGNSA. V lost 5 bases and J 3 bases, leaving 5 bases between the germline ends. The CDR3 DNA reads TGTGCCAGCAGCCTCGACTACGAGCAGTACTTC. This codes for CASSLDYEQYF.

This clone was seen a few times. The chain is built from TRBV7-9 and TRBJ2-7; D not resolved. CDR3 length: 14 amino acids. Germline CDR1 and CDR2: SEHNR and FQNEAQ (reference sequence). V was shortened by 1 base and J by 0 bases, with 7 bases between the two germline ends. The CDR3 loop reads CASSLGHSSYEQYF. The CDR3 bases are TGTGCCAGCAGCTTAGGTCACAGCTCCTACGAGCAGTACTTC.

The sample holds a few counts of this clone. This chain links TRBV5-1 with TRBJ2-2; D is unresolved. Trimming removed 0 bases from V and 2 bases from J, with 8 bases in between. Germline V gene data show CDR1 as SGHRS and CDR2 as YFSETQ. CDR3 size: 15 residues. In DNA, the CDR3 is TGCGCCAGCAGCTTGGCCGGAGCCAACACCGGGGAGCTGTTTTTT. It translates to CASSLAGANTGELFF.

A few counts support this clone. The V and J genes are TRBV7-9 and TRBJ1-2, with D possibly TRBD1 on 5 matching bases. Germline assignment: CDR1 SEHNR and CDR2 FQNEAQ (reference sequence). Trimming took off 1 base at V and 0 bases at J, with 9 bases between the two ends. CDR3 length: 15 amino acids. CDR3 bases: TGTGCCAGCAGCTTAGGACAGCGAACTAACTATGGCTACACCTTC. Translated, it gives CASSLGQRTNYGYTF.

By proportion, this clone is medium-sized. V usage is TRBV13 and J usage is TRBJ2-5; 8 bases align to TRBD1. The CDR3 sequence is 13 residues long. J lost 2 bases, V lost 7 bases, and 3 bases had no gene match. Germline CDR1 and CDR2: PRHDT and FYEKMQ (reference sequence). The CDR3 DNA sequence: TGTGCCAGCAATCGGGACAGGCAAGAGACCCAGTACTTC. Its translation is CASNRDRQETQYF.

The CDR3 is CASSPGFVNYEQYF. CDR3 bases: TGTGCCAGCAGCCCCGGTTTTGTCAACTACGAGCAGTACTTC. J is TRBJ2-7 and V is TRBV7-8; D is uncertain. There are 14 residues in the CDR3. Germline V gene sequence: CDR1 SGHVS, CDR2 FQNEAQ. V was trimmed by 5 bases and J by 3 bases, leaving 14 bases between them.

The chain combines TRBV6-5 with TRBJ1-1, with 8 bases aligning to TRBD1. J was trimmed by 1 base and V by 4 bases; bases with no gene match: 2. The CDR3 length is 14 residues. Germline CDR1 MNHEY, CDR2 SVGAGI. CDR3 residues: CASSLGQGNTEAFF. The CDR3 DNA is TGTGCCAGCAGTTTAGGACAGGGGAACACTGAAGCTTTCTTT.

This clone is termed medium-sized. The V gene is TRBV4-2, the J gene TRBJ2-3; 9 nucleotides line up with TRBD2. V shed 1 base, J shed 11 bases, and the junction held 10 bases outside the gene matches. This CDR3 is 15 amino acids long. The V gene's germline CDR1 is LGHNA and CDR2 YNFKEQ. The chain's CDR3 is CASSQAQTSGNLQYF. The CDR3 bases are TGTGCCAGCAGCCAAGCTCAGACTAGCGGCAATCTGCAGTATTTT.